Listed here are 16 T cell receptor beta chains from one sample, sequenced in a study of cytomegalovirus exposure and HLA in healthy donors. The PCR was carried out with 60 Vbeta primers and 13 Jbeta primers. Data came from immunoSEQ multiplex PCR; TCRdb stores just in-frame clones and leaves some out. The sample lists 150,000 to 250,000 clones; 70% to 80% were seen once. Input material: PBMCs. The origin of the receptors is a woman aged 30 to 39 in good health and CMV-seropositive.

The CDR3 loop is CASSFQGPGTSGGEQYF. CDR3 nucleotide sequence: TGTGCCAGCAGCTTCCAGGGACCCGGGACTAGCGGAGGCGAGCAGTACTTC. V usage is TRBV11-2 and J usage is TRBJ2-7; 11 bases are shared with TRBD2. The germline V gene has CDR1 SGHAT and CDR2 FQNNGV. V was clipped by 3 bases and J by 6 bases; unmatched bases: 13. The CDR3 is 17 residues long.

The CDR3 is CASSPPLAGPNEQFF. CDR3 in DNA: TGTGCCAGCAGCCCCCCCCTAGCGGGCCCTAATGAGCAGTTCTTC. The V call is TRBV6-5, the J call TRBJ2-1; TRBD2 matches at 8 bases. The CDR3 totals 15 residues. The J segment lost 7 bases and the V segment lost 6 bases, leaving 11 bases of the junction unmatched. The germline V gene encodes CDR1 MNHEY and CDR2 SVGAGI.

This clone was recorded only once. CDR3 residues: CASSPLGWRDFGTDTQYF. Here the CDR3 DNA reads TGTGCCAGCAGCCCACTCGGCTGGAGGGATTTTGGCACAGATACGCAGTATTTT. The chain links TRBV7-8 to TRBJ2-3, with D perhaps matching TRBD2 (6 bases). This CDR3 has 18 residues. Per germline, CDR1 SGHVS and CDR2 FQNEAQ. The ends were cut back, 5 bases at V and 1 base at J, with 22 bases in the middle.

The chain uses TRBV6-1 and TRBJ2-3, with 7 bases fitting TRBD1. Germline assignment: CDR1 MNHNS and CDR2 SASEGT. The CDR3 totals 15 residues. The V gene end was trimmed by 5 bases and the J gene end by 4 bases; junction bases not matched to a gene: 9. The CDR3 coding sequence is TGTGCCAGCAGTAAAACAGGGGTAATTGCAGATACGCAGTATTTT. Its protein is CASSKTGVIADTQYF.

The rearrangement links TRBV19 to TRBJ1-4; D perhaps matches TRBD1 (6 bases). This CDR3 contains 15 residues. The V gene's germline CDR1 is LNHDA and CDR2 SQIVND (reference sequence). Trimming stripped 9 bases from V and 5 bases from J, with 19 bases between. CDR3 sequence reads: CASRSRTAGNEKLFF. The DNA of the CDR3 is TGTGCCAGCAGGTCCAGGACAGCCGGGAATGAAAAACTGTTTTTT.

The chain links TRBV7-2 to TRBJ2-1; 9 bases map to TRBD2. V lost 0 bases to trimming and J lost 8 bases; unmatched junction nucleotides: 17. Germline V gene sequence: CDR1 SGHTA, CDR2 FQGNSA. The CDR3 runs to 19 residues. The CDR3 DNA is TGTGCCAGCAGCTTAGCTGTTCTCCGATCCCTAGCGGGAATATATGAGCAGTTCTTC. Amino acid sequence: CASSLAVLRSLAGIYEQFF.

The CDR3 sequence: CASSTNRELMNTEAFF. The CDR3 bases are TGTGCCAGCAGCACCAACAGAGAACTGATGAACACTGAAGCTTTCTTT. The chain couples TRBV7-2 to TRBJ1-1, with D hard to call. The V end was cut by 5 bases, the J end by 0 bases, with 16 bases between. The V gene's germline CDR1 is SGHTA and CDR2 FQGNSA. The CDR3 loop spans 16 amino acids.

The chain combines TRBV29-1 with TRBJ1-5; 8 bases agree with TRBD1. J lost 3 bases, V lost 4 bases, and 2 bases had no gene match. The CDR3 runs 13 residues. Germline CDR1 SQVTM, CDR2 ANQGSEA. The CDR3 reads CSVADRDNQPQHF. The CDR3 DNA is TGCAGCGTTGCGGACAGGGACAATCAGCCCCAGCATTTT.

The chain links TRBV30 to TRBJ2-3; possibly TRBD1 for D (5 bases). In germline, CDR1 is GTSNPN, CDR2 SVGIG (reference sequence). The CDR3 extends over 12 amino acids. The germline V and J ends were trimmed by 5 bases and 2 bases, with 8 bases remaining between them. CDR3 coding DNA: TGTGCCTGGGGGGCCCTCACAGATACGCAGTATTTT. It encodes CAWGALTDTQYF. Filled out from reference TRBV30 and TRBJ2-3, the complete variable domain reads SQTIHQWPATLVQPVGSPLSLECTVEGTSNPNLYWYRQAAGRGLQLLFYSVGIGQISSEVPQNLSASRPQDRQFILSSKKLLLSDSGFYLCAWGALTDTQYFGPGTRLTVL.

V is TRBV5-1 and J is TRBJ1-3; TRBD1 matches 8 bases. The CDR3 is made up of 17 amino acids. Germline CDR1 is SGHRS and CDR2 is YFSETQ. J lost 4 bases, V lost 4 bases, and 13 bases had no gene match. The CDR3: CASSPGQGLSHGNTIYF. The CDR3 DNA reads TGCGCCAGCAGCCCCGGACAGGGTTTATCTCACGGAAACACCATATATTTT.

V is TRBV30 and J is TRBJ1-3, with D possibly matching TRBD1 (5 bases). Germline CDR1 reads GTSNPN; CDR2 reads SVGIG (reference sequence). V shed 3 bases and J shed 2 bases, with 5 bases lying between them. The CDR3 length is 12 residues. CDR3 sequence reads: CAWRTAGNTIYF. CDR3 nucleotides: TGTGCCTGGAGGACAGCTGGAAACACCATATATTTT.

This chain connects TRBV4-1 to TRBJ1-2; 10 bases line up with TRBD1. J lost 3 bases, V lost 2 bases, and 12 bases had no gene match. Germline V CDR1 and CDR2: MGHRA, YSYEKL. CDR3 size: 18 residues. CDR3 sequence: CASSQPRDRGKSHYGYTF. The CDR3 DNA is TGCGCCAGCAGCCAACCCCGGGACAGGGGCAAGTCTCACTATGGCTACACCTTC.

The V call is TRBV9, the J call TRBJ1-1; 9 bases map to TRBD1. CDR1 and CDR2 from the germline V gene are SGDLS and YYNGEE. The V gene end was trimmed by 4 bases and the J gene end by 4 bases; junction bases not matched to a gene: 11. The CDR3 is 16 amino acids. The CDR3 DNA reads as TGTGCCAGCAGCCCCACAGGGGGCGCTTTCGGCACTGAAGCTTTCTTT. Its translation is CASSPTGGAFGTEAFF.

As concerns this clone: The junction and the germline gene differ at one end; a read error may be behind it. V and J are TRBV5-4 and TRBJ1-2, with D possibly TRBD1 on 6 matching bases. This CDR3 comprises 16 residues. Germline-derived CDR1 and CDR2 are SGHNT and YYREEE (reference sequence). The CDR3 sequence: CASNLYTVRGVYGYTF. The CDR3 nucleotides read TGTGCCAGCAACTTGTACACAGTCAGGGGAGTCTATGGCTACACCTTC.

This clone showed up just a few times. The chain uses TRBV7-9 and TRBJ2-7; tentatively, D is TRBD2 (6 bases). The CDR3 is 15 residues long. Germline CDR1 and CDR2: SEHNR and FQNEAQ (reference sequence). V was pared by 1 base and J by 0 bases, with 10 bases between. The CDR3 loop is CASSLERGLSYEQYF. The CDR3 nucleotides read TGTGCCAGCAGCTTAGAACGGGGACTCTCCTACGAGCAGTACTTC.

In this sample, this clone turned up a few times. The chain has TRBV4-1 and TRBJ2-7; no firm D call. Deletions cut 0 bases from V and 7 bases from J, with 4 bases between. The CDR3 loop spans 11 amino acids. The V gene's germline CDR1 is MGHRA and CDR2 YSYEKL. The chain's CDR3 is CASSQDGEQYF. CDR3 DNA: TGCGCCAGCAGCCAAGACGGGGAGCAGTACTTC.